This T cell receptor beta chain was identified in a study of cytomegalovirus exposure and HLA in healthy donors. CDR1 and CDR2 from the germline V gene are SGHDT and YYEEEE. CDR3 size: 15 residues. The V and J ends lost 4 bases and 3 bases, in that order; junction bases with no gene match: 7. This clone was observed a few times. Use of 60 Vbeta and 13 Jbeta primers characterized the PCR. Libraries were prepared by immunoSEQ multiplex PCR; TCRdb keeps only in-frame clonotypes and omits some of them. The sample records about 110,000 clones, around four fifths being singletons. The V and J genes are TRBV5-6 and TRBJ2-1; TRBD2 aligns across 7 bases. The receptor was derived from a middle-aged woman in good health and CMV-seropositive. What was sequenced was PBMCs. The CDR3 region is CASSTWTRYYNEQFF. The CDR3 DNA sequence: TGTGCCAGCAGCACCTGGACTAGATACTACAATGAGCAGTTCTTC.